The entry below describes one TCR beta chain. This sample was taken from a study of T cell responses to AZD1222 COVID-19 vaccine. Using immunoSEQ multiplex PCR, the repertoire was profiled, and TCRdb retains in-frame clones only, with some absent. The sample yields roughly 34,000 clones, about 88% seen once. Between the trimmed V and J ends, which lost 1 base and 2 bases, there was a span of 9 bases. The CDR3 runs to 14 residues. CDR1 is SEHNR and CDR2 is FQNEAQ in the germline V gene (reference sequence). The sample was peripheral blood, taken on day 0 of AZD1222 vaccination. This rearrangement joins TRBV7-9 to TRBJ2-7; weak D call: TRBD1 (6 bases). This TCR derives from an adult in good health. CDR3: CASSLGQATYEQYF. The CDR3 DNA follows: TGTGCCAGCAGCTTAGGACAGGCCACCTACGAGCAGTACTTC.